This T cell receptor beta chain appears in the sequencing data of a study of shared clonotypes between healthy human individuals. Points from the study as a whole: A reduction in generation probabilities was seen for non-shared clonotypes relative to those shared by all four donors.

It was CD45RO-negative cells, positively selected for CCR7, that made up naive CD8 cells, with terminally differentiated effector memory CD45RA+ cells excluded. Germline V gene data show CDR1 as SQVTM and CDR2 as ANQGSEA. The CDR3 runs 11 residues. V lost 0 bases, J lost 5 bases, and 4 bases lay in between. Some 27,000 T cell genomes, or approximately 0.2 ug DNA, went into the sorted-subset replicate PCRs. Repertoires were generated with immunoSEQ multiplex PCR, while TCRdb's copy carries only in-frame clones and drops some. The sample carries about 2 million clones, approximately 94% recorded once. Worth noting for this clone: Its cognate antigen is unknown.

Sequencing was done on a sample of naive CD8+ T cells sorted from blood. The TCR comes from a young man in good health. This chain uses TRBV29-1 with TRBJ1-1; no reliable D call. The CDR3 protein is CSVEETTEAFF. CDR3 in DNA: TGCAGCGTTGAAGAGACAACTGAAGCTTTCTTT.